This is a list of T cell receptor beta chains from one sample in a study of siplizumab effects on memory and regulatory T cells. Here immunoSEQ multiplex PCR was the method, and the copy in TCRdb shows in-frame clones only, minus some. The table lists tens of thousands of clones, more than 80% of them singletons. Sequences were obtained from naive CD4+ T cells sorted from blood. Receptor source: a human donor in good health. CDR3s include the opening cysteine and the closing phenylalanine or tryptophan. D genes are given only for firm matches. Rows give clone size only sometimes, using once, few, many, or a class for an expanded clone.

J: TRBJ2-7; size: few; D: NA; V: TRBV5-1; DNA: TGCGCCAGCAGCTTGGCCAGGGATGAGGGGCAGTACTTC; CDR3: CASSLARDEGQYF
J: TRBJ1-3; size: once; D: NA; V: TRBV27; DNA: TGTGCCAGCAGTGAAGGAAACACCATATATTTT; CDR3: CASSEGNTIYF
J: TRBJ2-5; size: NA; D: NA; V: TRBV5-6; DNA: TGTGCCAGCAGCTGGACTCCGCCAGAGACCCAGTACTTC; CDR3: CASSWTPPETQYF
J: TRBJ2-2; size: NA; D: NA; V: TRBV5-1; DNA: TGCGCCAGCAGCTTGAGGGAATTCACCGGGGAGCTGTTTTTT; CDR3: CASSLREFTGELFF
J: TRBJ1-5; size: NA; D: NA; V: TRBV18; DNA: TGTGCCAGCTCACCACCGGGGGGGGATCAGCCCCAGCATTTT; CDR3: CASSPPGGDQPQHF
J: TRBJ1-2; size: NA; D: NA; V: TRBV5-1; DNA: TGCGCCAGCAGCTTGTCTGGGGGACCTGCTAACTATGGCTACACCTTC; CDR3: CASSLSGGPANYGYTF
J: TRBJ2-7; size: NA; D: NA; V: TRBV2; DNA: TGTGCCAGCAGTAGGGCAAGGTTCGACGAGCAGTACTTC; CDR3: CASSRARFDEQYF
J: TRBJ2-7; size: NA; D: TRBD1; V: TRBV27; DNA: TGTGCCAGCAGTTTCCGGGACAGGGCCCACGAGCAGTACTTC; CDR3: CASSFRDRAHEQYF
J: TRBJ1-3; size: few; D: NA; V: TRBV5-1; DNA: TGCGCCAGCAGCGTGGGCATCAGCGGAAACACCATATATTTT; CDR3: CASSVGISGNTIYF
J: TRBJ1-6; size: NA; D: NA; V: TRBV19; DNA: TGTGCCAGTAGTATTGACAGCCAAAGCTCCTATAATTCACCCCTCCACTTT; CDR3: CASSIDSQSSYNSPLHF
J: TRBJ2-6; size: NA; D: NA; V: TRBV5-6; DNA: TGTGCCAGCAGCTTCGGAACAGGATCATCTGGGGCCAACGTCCTGACTTTC; CDR3: CASSFGTGSSGANVLTF
J: TRBJ2-5; size: NA; D: NA; V: TRBV5-6; DNA: TGTGCCAGCTCCCCCAGAGGGGCGACGGGGACCCAGTACTTC; CDR3: CASSPRGATGTQYF
J: TRBJ2-5; size: few; D: NA; V: TRBV4-2; DNA: TGTGCCAGCAGCCGAGTTCAAGAGACCCAGTACTTC; CDR3: CASSRVQETQYF
J: TRBJ2-5; size: NA; D: TRBD2; V: TRBV30; DNA: TGTGCCTGGAGAGGCGGGGGGTACCTAGTGGGCCAGTACTTC; CDR3: CAWRGGGYLVGQYF
J: TRBJ2-1; size: NA; D: NA; V: TRBV11-3; DNA: TGTGCCAGCAGCTTAGAACAGGGCGGAGGTGGTGAGCAGTTCTTC; CDR3: CASSLEQGGGGEQFF
J: TRBJ1-2; size: NA; D: NA; V: TRBV7-8; DNA: TGTGCCAGCAGCCCACGGGACGGGAGTGTAGACTATGGCTACACCTTC; CDR3: CASSPRDGSVDYGYTF
J: TRBJ2-4; size: NA; D: NA; V: TRBV11-2; DNA: TGTGCCAGCAGCCCGGGGACGGGGTGGGGAATTCAGTACTTC; CDR3: CASSPGTGWGIQYF
J: TRBJ2-2; size: NA; D: NA; V: TRBV6-5; DNA: TGTGCCAGCAGCCCCTCCCGAGGGTTTACCGGGGAGCTGTTTTTT; CDR3: CASSPSRGFTGELFF
J: TRBJ2-7; size: NA; D: TRBD1; V: TRBV10-1; DNA: TGCGCCAGCAGTGAGGTGGGGACAGGGCCATACGAGCAGTACTTC; CDR3: CASSEVGTGPYEQYF
J: TRBJ1-2; size: once; D: NA; V: TRBV5-5; DNA: TGTGCCAGCAGCTTGGTGGGGGATGGCTACACCTTC; CDR3: CASSLVGDGYTF
J: TRBJ1-5; size: NA; D: NA; V: TRBV19; DNA: TGTGCCAGTAGTATTTTGGACAGTCGGGGTCAGCCCCAGCATTTT; CDR3: CASSILDSRGQPQHF
J: TRBJ1-3; size: once; D: NA; V: TRBV29-1; DNA: TGCAGCGTTTCCCACGGAAACACCATATATTTT; CDR3: CSVSHGNTIYF
J: TRBJ2-5; size: NA; D: TRBD2; V: TRBV19; DNA: TGTGCCAGTAGTATACAGAGTAGCGGGCAGACCCAGTACTTC; CDR3: CASSIQSSGQTQYF
J: TRBJ1-1; size: NA; D: TRBD1; V: TRBV18; DNA: TGTGCCAGCTCACCGCGGGGGACAGGGCCGAACACTGAAGCTTTCTTT; CDR3: CASSPRGTGPNTEAFF
J: TRBJ1-2; size: NA; D: TRBD1; V: TRBV10-3; DNA: TGTGCCATCAGTGCCGACAGGGGAGAAAGCTACACCTTC; CDR3: CAISADRGESYTF
J: TRBJ1-5; size: NA; D: NA; V: TRBV30; DNA: TGTGCCTGGAGTGTATGGGAGCATCAGCCCCAGCATTTT; CDR3: CAWSVWEHQPQHF
J: TRBJ1-1; size: NA; D: NA; V: TRBV5-6; DNA: TGTGCCAGCAGCCCCCCGGGGCCAACTGAAGCTTTCTTT; CDR3: CASSPPGPTEAFF
J: TRBJ2-5; size: NA; D: NA; V: TRBV7-9; DNA: TGTGCCAGCAGCCTACAGGGATGGGGCGAGACCCAGTACTTC; CDR3: CASSLQGWGETQYF
J: TRBJ2-5; size: NA; D: TRBD1; V: TRBV25-1; DNA: TGTGCCAGCAGTGAATATAAAGGGGCAGGGGGACAAGAGACCCAGTACTTC; CDR3: CASSEYKGAGGQETQYF